This T cell receptor beta chain was profiled in a study of blood T cells in healthy people across ages. Study overall: Capture by template switching was about one barcoded beta molecule per two T cells.

Study-wide results and caveats: Estimates of total diversity, which came from one million sequenced T cells, were considered to be underestimates.

Trimming removed 1 base from V and 7 bases from J, with 11 bases in between. Germline assignment: CDR1 LGHNA and CDR2 YSLEER. The CDR3 extends over 15 amino acids. PCR was performed a second time for about 7 to 11 cycles using a sample-barcoded 5' primer and a J-beta primer mix. MiXCR was run by TCRdb on the 5' RACE reads, yielding one entry per CDR3 protein. The sample includes over a million distinct CDR3 sequences, approximately 43% of them seen just once. Comments on this clonotype: Antigen specificity is unknown.

V usage is TRBV4-3 and J usage is TRBJ1-6, with D possibly being TRBD1 (6 bases). Material: blood. The sequence came from a woman aged 18-29 years in good health. The CDR3 sequence is CASSQVTGGNSPLHF. Here the CDR3 DNA reads TGCGCCAGCAGCCAAGTGACAGGAGGGAATTCACCCCTCCACTTT.